This is a list of T cell receptor beta chains from one sample in a study of blood T cell repertoires in COVID-19. TCRdb keeps only in-frame clones here, not all; method: immunoSEQ multiplex PCR. The sample has tens of thousands of clones; approximately 80% are singletons. The sequenced material came from peripheral blood. These receptors originate from a woman older than 75 with acute or convalescent COVID-19. The CDR3 runs from the conserved cysteine through the conserved F or W. D genes are given only for firm matches.

>TRBV5-4|TRBD1
CASSFEPGTGEGYGYTF
>TRBV7-9|TRBD1
CASSLVTGVAETQYF
>TRBV6-5|TRBD1
CASYRGSYEQYF
>TRBV29-1|TRBD1
CSVGQTLYGYTF
>TRBV24-1|TRBD1
CATSDPTGPETQYF
>TRBV21-1|.
CASSKDRERVTNEKLFF
>TRBV5-6|TRBD2
CASSLLAGGFSYEQYF
>TRBV19|TRBD1
CASSITDRVLFGYTF
>TRBV9|.
CASSSGLPAPSYEQYF
>TRBV19|.
CASSNRAYEQYF
>TRBV5-1|.
CASSLAEVSGYNEQFF
>TRBV5-6|.
CASSFELNTGELFF
>TRBV24-1|.
CATSEGGSADTQYF
>TRBV19|TRBD1
CASSPRQGGNTIYF
>TRBV9|.
CASSPRGGGVSPLHF
>TRBV7-9|.
CASSPMTGMNTEAFF
>TRBV4-1|.
CASSLSGEQFF
>TRBV19|TRBD1
CASSTDRVGQPQHF
>TRBV2|TRBD1
CASSDRGSYNSPLHF
>TRBV5-6|TRBD1
CASSYRDRGDTQYF
>TRBV7-2|TRBD2
CASSLVGLAGVEQFF
>TRBV5-1|TRBD2
CASSSSGGAYEQFF
>TRBV6-5|.
CASSYSPSWSDTEAFF
>TRBV30|.
CAWSVVGATYEQYF
>TRBV5-1|.
CASTLGRGVNEKLFF
>TRBV18|TRBD1
CASAMGQVSNTEAFF
>TRBV7-6|TRBD2
CASSFSGGSYNEQFF
>TRBV2|.
CALARGFGGYTF
>TRBV19|TRBD2
CASGLAGVTGELFF
>TRBV6-6|TRBD1
CASSSRGDRTREAFF
>TRBV7-2|.
CASSLSQGGGEKLFF
>TRBV7-2|.
CASSFQKNTEAFF
>TRBV7-9|.
CASSLGTVGNTIYF
>TRBV7-9|.
CASSLDGNAPDTQYF
>TRBV15|TRBD1
CATSKTGESNEQFF